This TCR beta chain comes out of a study of T cells in Graves' hyperthyroidism and ophthalmopathy. CDR3 length: 15 amino acids. Germline V gene lookup returns CDR1 SGHTA and CDR2 FQGNSA. The V gene end was trimmed by 6 bases and the J gene end by 0 bases; junction bases not matched to a gene: 4. Amplification of TCR beta CDR3 regions used RNA as the template. Carried out on the TCR CDR3, a first-round RT-PCR used the HTBI primer set. Each CDR3 protein is one row after TCRdb ran MiXCR on the multiplex PCR reads. The top ten hold about two fifths of the sample, which has roughly 200,000 distinct CDR3 sequences, about a sixth seen once. In making diagnoses, clinical symptoms, serum thyroxine and TRAb, thyroid ultrasound and orbital computed tomography were all used. Fresh peripheral blood, about 10 ml of it, supplied the PBMCs.

The chain recombines TRBV7-2 with TRBJ2-2, with TRBD2 matching 7 bases. The clonotype originates from a man in his forties with Graves' hyperthyroidism. The sequenced material came from blood. The CDR3 protein is CASRLLAANTGELFF. Here the CDR3 DNA reads TGTGCCAGCAGGTTGCTAGCGGCGAACACCGGGGAGCTGTTTTTT.